Presented here are 13 T cell receptor beta chains from one specimen sequenced in a study of T cells in Graves' hyperthyroidism and ophthalmopathy. It was RNA transcripts that yielded the amplified TCR beta CDR3 regions. First-round RT-PCR targeting the TCR CDR3 was performed with the HTBI primer set. TCRdb recomputed calls from the multiplex PCR reads with MiXCR, one row per CDR3 protein. The profile covers around 350,000 distinct CDR3 sequences, with about 16% appearing a single time and roughly 19% taken by the ten largest. The sample taken for sequencing was blood. The receptor set was obtained from a woman aged 55-70 years with Graves' ophthalmopathy.

This clonotype was counted many times. Here the CDR3 DNA reads TGCAGTGCTAGTGACCGGGGAAAGGGAAACACCATATATTTT. Protein sequence: CSASDRGKGNTIYF. This sequence joins TRBV20-1 and TRBJ1-3; D is undetermined. This CDR3 region has 14 residues. V was shortened by 3 bases and J by 4 bases, with 13 bases between the two germline ends. Looked up from germline, CDR1 is DFQATT and CDR2 is SNEGSKA (reference sequence).

This clonotype has just a few counts. This chain uses TRBV7-9 with TRBJ2-3; 7 positions agree with TRBD1. Germline V CDR1 and CDR2: SEHNR, FQNEAQ (reference sequence). This CDR3 contains 14 residues. Losses at the gene ends were 5 bases for V and 2 bases for J; bases not matched to a gene: 4. The CDR3 sequence: CASSVDRATDTQYF. CDR3 DNA sequence: TGTGCCAGCAGCGTCGACAGGGCCACAGATACGCAGTATTTT. Full variable domain (outside the CDR3, taken from reference TRBV7-9 and TRBJ2-3): DTGVSQNPRHKITKRGQNVTFRCDPISEHNRLYWYRQTLGQGPEFLTYFQNEAQLEKSRLLSDRFSAERPKGSFSTLEIQRTEQGDSAMYLCASSVDRATDTQYFGPGTRLTVL.

The chain links TRBV19 to TRBJ2-4, with D tentatively TRBD1 or TRBD2 (5 bases each). The CDR3 has 20 residues. Germline loops: CDR1 LNHDA, CDR2 SQIVND (reference sequence). Deletions cut 6 bases from V and 1 base from J, with 28 bases between. The CDR3 region is CASSFGTPSWGSSAKNIQYF. DNA for the CDR3: TGTGCCAGTAGCTTTGGAACACCTAGCTGGGGGTCATCGGCCAAAAACATTCAGTACTTC.

This clonotype was seen ten or more times. V and J are TRBV28 and TRBJ1-4; 9 bases are a match to TRBD1. V dropped 8 bases and J dropped 7; count of bases not matched to a gene: 5. The CDR3 extends over 13 amino acids. Per the germline V gene, CDR1 is MDHEN and CDR2 is SYDVKM. CDR3 amino acids: CASRDRVIEKLFF. CDR3 coding DNA: TGTGCCAGCCGGGACAGGGTGATTGAAAAACTGTTTTTT. The entire variable domain, with the rest obtained from reference TRBV28 and TRBJ1-4, is as follows: DVKVTQSSRYLVKRTGEKVFLECVQDMDHENMFWYRQDPGLGLRLIYFSYDVKMKEKGDIPEGYSVSREKKERFSLILESASTNQTSMYLCASRDRVIEKLFFGSGTQLSVL.

This clonotype was found a few times. This chain connects TRBV11-2 to TRBJ2-6; 10 nucleotides agree with TRBD1. The V segment lost 6 bases and the J segment 2 bases; nucleotides outside the gene matches: 7. Germline V gene lookup returns CDR1 SGHAT and CDR2 FQNNGV. CDR3 length equals 17 residues. CDR3 region: CASRDRDRGTGANVLTF. The CDR3 region has the DNA TGTGCCAGCAGGGACCGGGACAGGGGAACTGGGGCCAACGTCCTGACTTTC.

This clonotype appeared many times. J is TRBJ2-7 and V is TRBV3-1; unclear D gene. CDR3 length equals 11 residues. Germline V gene lookup returns CDR1 LGHDT and CDR2 YNNKEL (reference sequence). Trimming pared 3 bases from V and 3 bases from J, leaving 3 bases between. This chain's CDR3 is CASSQHYEQYF. Here the CDR3 DNA reads TGTGCCAGCAGCCAGCACTACGAGCAGTACTTC.

This clonotype was recorded many times. This chain joins TRBV3-1 and TRBJ1-2; a possible D gene is TRBD1 (6 bases). The germline CDR1 and CDR2 sequences are LGHDT and YNNKEL (reference sequence). Deletions cut 2 bases from V and 0 bases from J, with 10 bases between. The CDR3 spans 15 residues. CDR3 nucleotides: TGTGCCAGCAGCCAATGGGGGGCAGCTAACTATGGCTACACCTTC. Amino acid sequence: CASSQWGAANYGYTF.

V and J are TRBV6-1 and TRBJ2-2; D call uncertain. From germline, CDR1 is MNHNS and CDR2 SASEGT. Trimming removed 2 bases at V and 4 bases at J, with 8 bases between. The CDR3 is 14 residues long. The CDR3: CASSETASTGELFF. CDR3 bases: TGTGCCAGCAGTGAAACAGCGAGCACCGGGGAGCTGTTTTTT.

Here the CDR3 reads CATSDYASGEQYF. The CDR3, as DNA: TGTGCCACCAGTGATTATGCTAGCGGCGAGCAGTACTTC. The chain joins TRBV24-1 to TRBJ2-7; 7 bases are a match to TRBD2. The length of the CDR3 is 13 residues. The germline gives CDR1 KGHDR, CDR2 SFDVKD. V shed 2 bases and J 6 bases; nucleotides not matched to a gene: 3.

This clonotype was seen at least ten times. The chain links TRBV7-9 to TRBJ1-1; TRBD1 is a possible D gene (5 bases). The germline gives CDR1 SEHNR, CDR2 FQNEAQ (reference sequence). The CDR3 is made up of 16 amino acids. V lost 2 bases to trimming and J lost 2 bases, with 15 bases between them. This chain's CDR3 is CASSLSEGLLNTEAFF. DNA for the CDR3: TGTGCCAGCAGCTTATCAGAGGGGTTATTAAACACTGAAGCTTTCTTT. Based on the CDR3 plus reference TRBV7-9 and TRBJ1-1, the full variable domain is DTGVSQNPRHKITKRGQNVTFRCDPISEHNRLYWYRQTLGQGPEFLTYFQNEAQLEKSRLLSDRFSAERPKGSFSTLEIQRTEQGDSAMYLCASSLSEGLLNTEAFFGQGTRLTVV.

The chain has TRBV12-3 or TRBV12-4 and TRBJ1-6; 12 bases match TRBD1. V was clipped by 8 bases and J by 9 bases; unmatched bases: 2. CDR3 length: 13 residues. CDR3 in amino acids: CASGTGGSSPLHF. CDR3 DNA sequence: TGTGCCAGCGGGACAGGGGGCAGTTCACCCCTCCACTTT.

This clonotype showed up just a few times. V and J are TRBV12-5 and TRBJ2-1, with TRBD2 matching over 14 bases. The CDR3 runs to 17 residues. Per the germline V gene, CDR1 is LGHNT and CDR2 is FRNRAP. After removal of 6 bases from V and 4 bases from J, the junction contained 8 bases not matched to a gene. CDR3 amino acids: CASGRGTSGSPYNEQFF. The CDR3 coding sequence is TGTGCTAGTGGCCGGGGGACTAGCGGGAGCCCTTACAATGAGCAGTTCTTC. Combining the CDR3 with reference TRBV12-5 and TRBJ2-1 gives the whole variable domain DARVTQTPRHKVTEMGQEVTMRCQPILGHNTVFWYRQTMMQGLELLAYFRNRAPLDDSGMPKDRFSAEMPDATLATLKIQPSEPRDSAVYFCASGRGTSGSPYNEQFFGPGTRLTVL.

This chain uses TRBV6-1 with TRBJ2-2; 9 bases fit TRBD1. V trimming: 6 bases; J trimming: 3 bases; junction bases outside the gene matches: 2. The V gene's germline CDR1 is MNHNS and CDR2 SASEGT. The CDR3 has 14 residues. The CDR3 sequence: CASRQGADTGELFF. The DNA of the CDR3 is TGTGCCAGCAGACAGGGGGCGGACACCGGGGAGCTGTTTTTT.